One and the same sample provided the 15 T cell receptor beta chains below, sequenced in a study of patients and donors after allogeneic stem cell transplantation. TCRdb processed the RT-PCR reads anew with MiXCR; each CDR3 protein has one entry. The sample yields fewer than 500,000 distinct CDR3 sequences, 16% seen once. The sequencing sample was made of blood, either unsorted or a sorted T cell fraction (not recorded which). The receptors were sampled from a human donor who was either an allogeneic HSCT recipient or a stem cell or donor lymphocyte infusion donor (not recorded which). It is not recorded whose cells these are; they may come from a transplant donor.

This chain links TRBV6-4 with TRBJ1-1; D is perhaps TRBD1 (5 bases). This CDR3 contains 15 residues. From germline, CDR1 is MRHNA and CDR2 SNTAGT. The V and J ends lost 3 bases and 4 bases respectively, with 15 bases between them. The CDR3, as DNA: TGTGCCAGCAGTGAAAAGGGAACGGGGGGCACTGAAGCTTTCTTT. Amino acid sequence: CASSEKGTGGTEAFF.

V gene TRBV12-3 or TRBV12-4 combines with J gene TRBJ2-7, with unresolved D. The CDR3 is made up of 15 amino acids. Trimming removed 4 bases at V and 6 bases at J, with 19 bases between. CDR3 sequence (DNA): TGTGCCAGCAGTTCGCCAACACGCTTAGGCCTCGAGCAGTACTTC. Translation gives CASSSPTRLGLEQYF.

The chain joins TRBV29-1 to TRBJ2-7; TRBD2 matches 8 bases. V shed 7 bases, J shed 3 bases, and the junction held 8 bases outside the gene matches. The CDR3 has 13 residues. Germline CDR1 is SQVTM and CDR2 is ANQGSEA. The CDR3 here is CSASGGEVYEQYF. DNA of the CDR3: TGCAGCGCCTCGGGGGGGGAAGTCTACGAGCAGTACTTC.

This clonotype was seen repeatedly, ten times or more. The rearrangement links TRBV5-1 to TRBJ2-1; the match to TRBD2 covers 11 bases. The trim removed 4 bases at V and 8 bases at J, leaving 8 bases unmatched. CDR3 length: 15 residues. Germline values: CDR1 SGHRS, CDR2 YFSETQ. Here the CDR3 reads CASSPIAGGSDEQFF. CDR3 nucleotide sequence: TGCGCCAGCAGCCCTATAGCGGGGGGGAGCGATGAGCAGTTCTTC.

This clonotype appeared a few times. The chain is built from TRBV2 and TRBJ1-5, with TRBD1 as a possible D gene (5 bases). CDR1 and CDR2 (germline): SNHLY, FYNNEI. The CDR3 consists of 16 residues. V was shortened by 6 bases and J by 0 bases, with 15 bases between the two germline ends. The CDR3 bases are TGTGCCAGCAGGCGGGACCGAGGATCTAGCAATCAGCCCCAGCATTTT. Translation: CASRRDRGSSNQPQHF.

This clonotype was seen many times. The chain joins TRBV10-3 to TRBJ1-2; D gene uncertain. The germline CDR1 and CDR2 sequences are ENHRY and SYGVKD. The CDR3 sequence is 16 residues long. With 8 bases removed from V and 0 bases from J, the gap between germline ends came to 19 bases. The CDR3 DNA sequence: TGTGCCATCTGTCAGTGGTCTCGGCTAACTAACTATGGCTACACCTTC. Protein product: CAICQWSRLTNYGYTF.

This clonotype was counted ten times or more. This chain joins TRBV5-1 and TRBJ2-3; D perhaps matches TRBD1 (5 bases). The CDR3 is made up of 16 amino acids. Trimming cost V 1 base and J 0 bases, with 12 bases left between them. Germline V gene lookup returns CDR1 SGHRS and CDR2 YFSETQ. In DNA form, the CDR3 reads TGCGCCAGCAGCTTGAGAGACAGAACTAGCACAGATACGCAGTATTTT. Translating it yields CASSLRDRTSTDTQYF.

The table lists this clonotype with a few counts. The J gene is TRBJ1-2, the V gene TRBV10-3; D remains unclear. The CDR3 has 14 amino acids. V was shortened by 6 bases and J by 1 base, with 12 bases between the two germline ends. Germline V CDR1 and CDR2: ENHRY, SYGVKD. The CDR3, as DNA: TGTGCCATCAGAGAAAGCCAGGTTAACTATGGCTACACCTTC. It encodes CAIRESQVNYGYTF.

The chain carries TRBV4-1 and TRBJ1-2; TRBD1 might be the D (6 bases). The germline V gene has CDR1 MGHRA and CDR2 YSYEKL. This CDR3 spans 16 amino acids. V was pared by 3 bases and J by 2 bases, with 16 bases between. The CDR3 sequence is CASSHPSGGENYGYTF. The CDR3 DNA follows: TGCGCCAGCAGCCACCCTTCGGGGGGCGAAAACTATGGCTACACCTTC.

V usage is TRBV7-3 and J usage is TRBJ2-1, with D possibly being TRBD2 (5 bases). CDR3 length equals 14 residues. V shed 5 bases and J shed 6 bases, with 14 bases lying between them. CDR1 and CDR2 from the germline V gene are SGHTA and FQGTGA. CDR3 protein: CASSHPRGSNEQFF. In DNA, the CDR3 is TGTGCCAGCAGCCACCCGCGAGGGTCCAATGAGCAGTTCTTC.

This clonotype has more than one count but fewer than ten. The J gene is TRBJ2-3, the V gene TRBV9; the match to TRBD2 covers 10 bases. Looked up from germline, CDR1 is SGDLS and CDR2 is YYNGEE. The V and J ends lost 6 bases and 3 bases, in that order; junction bases with no gene match: 19. This CDR3 contains 19 residues. The CDR3 is CASNLPRTSGNPVTDTQYF. The CDR3 coding sequence is TGTGCCAGCAATCTTCCGAGGACTAGCGGCAACCCTGTGACAGATACGCAGTATTTT.

The chain carries TRBV7-2 and TRBJ2-3, with D maybe TRBD2 (6 bases). The germline CDR1 and CDR2 sequences are SGHTA and FQGNSA. The V gene lost 3 bases and the J gene lost 4 bases, with 14 bases spanning the gap. CDR3 length equals 15 residues. This chain's CDR3 is CASSFVGRASDTQYF. The DNA of the CDR3 is TGTGCCAGCAGCTTTGTCGGGAGAGCGTCAGATACGCAGTATTTT.

The chain joins TRBV12-3 or TRBV12-4 to TRBJ2-3; no definite D call. Trimming removed 3 bases at V and 6 bases at J, with 7 bases between. The CDR3 consists of 12 residues. The CDR3 reads CASSFTRDTQYF. The CDR3 region has the DNA TGTGCCAGCAGTTTTACCCGCGATACGCAGTATTTT.

This clonotype has ten or more counts. The gene calls are TRBV3-1 and TRBJ2-6, with TRBD1 matching over 9 bases. The J segment lost 4 bases and the V segment lost 9 bases, leaving 4 bases of the junction unmatched. The germline V gene has CDR1 LGHDT and CDR2 YNNKEL (reference sequence). The length of the CDR3 is 14 residues. This CDR3 reads CASNRGQGANVLTF. In nucleotides, the CDR3 is TGTGCCAGTAACAGGGGGCAAGGGGCCAACGTCCTGACTTTC.

This chain uses TRBV10-3 with TRBJ1-4; D gene uncertain. The CDR3 has 16 residues. Trimming cost V 0 bases and J 8 bases, with 16 bases left between them. From germline, CDR1 is ENHRY and CDR2 SYGVKD. CDR3: CAISESIAHPVEKLFF. CDR3 in DNA: TGTGCCATCAGTGAGTCGATAGCGCACCCGGTGGAAAAACTGTTTTTT.